Listed below are T cell receptor beta chains from one sample, sequenced in a study of neoadjuvant anti-PD-1 for oral cavity cancer. The table came from immunoSEQ multiplex PCR; TCRdb's copy has only in-frame clones and leaves some out. Of 16,000 or so clones listed, about 68% are singletons. The starting material was PBMCs, obtained before nivolumab (anti-PD-1) treatment. These receptors were collected from a person aged 40 to 85 with oral cavity squamous cell carcinoma. CDR3s leave out the opening cysteine and the closing phenylalanine or tryptophan.

TRBJ2-7 TRBV19 13 ASSSPGQAPHEQY
TRBJ2-3 TRBV2 12 ASSEGTGGGTQY
TRBJ2-1 TRBV19 8 ASSAGRQF
TRBJ2-3 TRBV30 11 AWTESSTDTQY
TRBJ1-4 TRBV27 12 ASSFWDRAEKLF
TRBJ2-1 TRBV29-1 14 SVELVAGFSYNEQF
TRBJ2-2 TRBV9 14 ASSSGLQINTGELF
TRBJ1-2 TRBV18 13 ASSPPQGTHYGYT
TRBJ1-2 TRBV29-1 12 SVEQAAPNYGYT
TRBJ2-1 TRBV2 15 ASWGTSGRGSYNEQF
TRBJ1-4 TRBV19 10 ASRQGNEKLF
TRBJ2-1 TRBV15 15 ATSGTGTSGLNNEQF
TRBJ2-1 TRBV9 16 ASGRGRPNKSSYNEQF
TRBJ2-7 TRBV28 12 ASSPLRGSYEQY
TRBJ1-1 TRBV30 11 AWSRGLNTEAF
TRBJ2-3 TRBV7-3 11 ASSEGGTDTQY
TRBJ1-1 TRBV29-1 12 SSRQGSSNTEAF
TRBJ1-2 TRBV9 14 ASSAPGQSLNYGYT
TRBJ2-2 TRBV7-6 16 ASSPVPGLAGGSGELF
TRBJ2-2 TRBV29-1 11 SVDTTNTGELF
TRBJ2-2 TRBV11-3 13 ASSYMGSGTGELF
TRBJ2-7 TRBV28 13 ASSPEDRETYEQY
TRBJ1-5 TRBV2 13 ASSEPGPSNQPQH
TRBJ2-7 TRBV4-2 11 ASSQETEYEQY
TRBJ2-2 TRBV30 13 AWSGLADITGELF
TRBJ1-1 TRBV7-9 13 ASSAWTALMSEAF
TRBJ2-3 TRBV7-9 13 ASSQNRGVTDTQY
TRBJ1-5 TRBV13 15 ASSYRQGSYSNQPQH